The 31 T cell receptor beta chains below all came from one sample that was sequenced in a study of blood T cell repertoires in COVID-19. Profiling relied on immunoSEQ multiplex PCR, and the TCRdb table lists in-frame clones only, not all of them. Seen here are fewer than 350,000 clones, 88% observed once, and the top ten hold 9.4%. The sample taken for sequencing was peripheral blood. The receptors were gathered from a man younger than 35 with active or convalescent COVID-19.

This clone was counted a single time. The chain carries TRBV7-9 and TRBJ2-7; D might be TRBD1 (6 bases). This CDR3 is 13 amino acids long. The V gene lost 5 bases and the J gene lost 5 bases, with 13 bases spanning the gap. Germline V gene data show CDR1 as SEHNR and CDR2 as FQNEAQ (reference sequence). In DNA form, the CDR3 reads TGTGCCAGCAGCCCCACAGGGCGGCACGAGCAGTACTTC. Translated: CASSPTGRHEQYF.

The gene calls are TRBV27 and TRBJ1-2; 7 nucleotides align to TRBD1. Germline V gives CDR1 MNHEY, CDR2 SMNVEV (reference sequence). This CDR3 has 19 residues. Unmatched junction bases numbered 20, after V lost 7 bases and J lost 0 bases. The CDR3 loop reads CASKTLSIQGLNPNYGYTF. CDR3 DNA: TGTGCCAGCAAGACCCTTTCGATACAGGGGCTAAATCCTAACTATGGCTACACCTTC.

V gene TRBV9 combines with J gene TRBJ1-1; D unresolved. The V end was cut by 4 bases, the J end by 5 bases, with 9 bases between. The length of the CDR3 is 12 residues. The germline V gene encodes CDR1 SGDLS and CDR2 YYNGEE. The CDR3 sequence is CASSSGRTEAFF. The CDR3 nucleotides are TGTGCCAGCAGCTCCGGGAGGACTGAAGCTTTCTTT.

This chain uses TRBV6-2 or TRBV6-3 with TRBJ2-7; possible D gene TRBD2, 5 bases. Germline V gene data show CDR1 as MNHEY and CDR2 as SVGEGT. Trimming took 4 bases from V and 6 from J, leaving 7 bases between them. The CDR3 runs 11 residues. The CDR3 nucleotides read TGTGCCAGCAGTTCGGGGATCGAGCAGTACTTC. Its translation: CASSSGIEQYF.

This clone occurred a few times. The chain links TRBV5-5 to TRBJ1-3; no reliable D call. The CDR3 spans 14 residues. V was trimmed by 4 bases and J by 1 base, leaving 9 bases between them. The germline gives CDR1 SGHKS, CDR2 YYEKEE (reference sequence). The CDR3 nucleotides read TGTGCCAGCAGCCGTGGAGAGTCTGGAAACACCATATATTTT. Translating it yields CASSRGESGNTIYF.

The chain carries TRBV29-1 and TRBJ1-1; no definite D call. Germline CDR1 reads SQVTM; CDR2 reads ANQGSEA. Trimming took off 3 bases at V and 6 bases at J, with 29 bases between the two ends. The CDR3 is made up of 18 amino acids. CDR3 in amino acids: CSVDEVPELRNKIAEAFF. CDR3 nucleotides: TGCAGCGTTGACGAGGTTCCCGAACTAAGAAACAAAATAGCTGAAGCTTTCTTT.

The chain carries TRBV7-8 and TRBJ1-6; D remains unclear. CDR1 is SGHVS and CDR2 is FQNEAQ in the germline V gene. V was pared by 5 bases and J by 3 bases, with 8 bases between. The CDR3 is 14 residues long. The CDR3 nucleotides are TGTGCCAGCAGCCTGAGGGACTATAATTCACCCCTCCACTTT. Translation: CASSLRDYNSPLHF. The full variable domain, in which reference TRBV7-8 and TRBJ1-6 provide the parts outside the CDR3, is GAGVSQSPRYKVAKRGQDVALRCDPISGHVSLFWYQQALGQGPEFLTYFQNEAQLDKSGLPSDRFFAERPEGSVSTLKIQRTQQEDSAVYLCASSLRDYNSPLHFGNGTRLTVT.

V usage is TRBV15 and J usage is TRBJ1-5; D gene unclear. In germline, CDR1 is LNHNV, CDR2 YYDKDF (reference sequence). V lost 5 bases and J 0 bases, leaving 11 bases between the germline ends. The CDR3 has 15 residues. CDR3 amino acids: CATSSRGYSNQPQHF. CDR3 in DNA: TGTGCCACCAGCTCACGGGGTTATAGCAATCAGCCCCAGCATTTT.

The J gene is TRBJ2-2, the V gene TRBV7-6; TRBD2 matches 10 bases. The CDR3 consists of 16 residues. Trimming removed 5 bases from V and 4 bases from J; junction bases left unmatched: 7. CDR1 is SGHVS and CDR2 is FNYEAQ in the germline V gene. The CDR3 spells CASSPSTSGVTGELFF. As DNA, the CDR3 is TGTGCCAGCAGCCCTTCAACTAGCGGGGTCACCGGGGAGCTGTTTTTT.

The rearrangement links TRBV7-2 to TRBJ1-1; a weak D match, TRBD1 (5 bases). CDR1 SGHTA and CDR2 FQGNSA come from the germline V gene. CDR3 size: 14 residues. Trimming shortened V by 2 bases and J by 2 bases, and 9 bases separated the two germline ends. DNA for the CDR3: TGTGCCAGCAGCTTACGGGGGATAAACACTGAAGCTTTCTTT. Translation gives CASSLRGINTEAFF.

J is TRBJ2-2 and V is TRBV7-2, with TRBD1 identical over 8 bases. Germline V gives CDR1 SGHTA, CDR2 FQGNSA. This CDR3 is 12 amino acids long. V lost 3 bases and J lost 15; bases outside the gene matches: 6. CDR3 protein: CASSLTGAQLFF. The DNA for the CDR3 is TGTGCCAGCAGCTTGACAGGGGCACAGTTGTTTTTT.

The chain joins TRBV7-8 to TRBJ2-1; a weak D match, TRBD2 (7 bases). Trimming stripped 2 bases from V and 0 bases from J, with 14 bases between. This CDR3 region has 17 residues. Germline V gene data show CDR1 as SGHVS and CDR2 as FQNEAQ. CDR3 nucleotides: TGTGCCAGCAGCTTATATGGGGGGGCGAGCTCCTACAATGAGCAGTTCTTC. Residues: CASSLYGGASSYNEQFF.

The chain is built from TRBV29-1 and TRBJ1-2; perhaps TRBD1 as D (5 bases). CDR1 SQVTM and CDR2 ANQGSEA come from the germline V gene. With 7 bases removed from V and 7 bases from J, the gap between germline ends came to 16 bases. This CDR3 has 12 amino acids. The CDR3 sequence: CSATGGLRGYTF. CDR3 nucleotide sequence: TGCAGCGCGACCGGGGGTCTACGTGGCTACACCTTC.

The chain is built from TRBV27 and TRBJ2-3; 8 bases line up with TRBD2. The V gene end was trimmed by 3 bases and the J gene end by 5 bases; junction bases not matched to a gene: 7. The CDR3 loop spans 15 amino acids. Germline V CDR1 and CDR2: MNHEY, SMNVEV (reference sequence). CDR3 nucleotide sequence: TGTGCCAGCAGTTTTGGTACTAGCGGAGTAGATACGCAGTATTTT. It translates to CASSFGTSGVDTQYF.

The rearrangement joins TRBV3-1 (or the pseudogene TRBV3-2) to TRBJ2-5; 14 positions match TRBD2. J lost 4 bases, V lost 1 base, and 5 bases had no gene match. This CDR3 has 17 amino acids. Germline V gene data show CDR1 as LGHDT and CDR2 as YNNKEL (reference sequence). The CDR3 region is CASSQGLAGGERETQYF. For the CDR3, the DNA is TGTGCCAGCAGCCAAGGACTAGCGGGGGGGGAAAGAGAGACCCAGTACTTC.

The chain is built from TRBV29-1 and TRBJ1-3; the match to TRBD1 covers 9 bases. The V gene end was trimmed by 4 bases and the J gene end by 7 bases; junction bases not matched to a gene: 11. The CDR3 contains 15 residues. Germline V lookup: CDR1 SQVTM, CDR2 ANQGSEA. Written as DNA, the CDR3 is TGCAGCGTTGGGGATCCCGGGACAGGGAGCAACACCATATATTTT. It translates to CSVGDPGTGSNTIYF.

This clone was detected once. The chain combines TRBV15 with TRBJ2-1, with D unclear. There are 15 residues in the CDR3. Looked up from germline, CDR1 is LNHNV and CDR2 is YYDKDF (reference sequence). V dropped 3 bases and J dropped 5 bases, with 14 bases sitting between them. Written as DNA, the CDR3 is TGTGCCACCAGCAGCGACCTTTTGGGCCACAATGAGCAGTTCTTC. Translation gives CATSSDLLGHNEQFF.

The chain uses TRBV5-5 and TRBJ1-1; D is perhaps TRBD1 (6 bases). Trimming pared 1 base from V and 5 bases from J, leaving 18 bases between. CDR1 is SGHKS and CDR2 is YYEKEE in the germline V gene (reference sequence). The CDR3 totals 16 residues. CDR3 nucleotide sequence: TGTGCCAGCAGCTTGTTCAGGGGTCGGGGTAGAACTGAAGCTTTCTTT. Amino acids: CASSLFRGRGRTEAFF.

This chain links TRBV4-1 with TRBJ1-5; a possible D gene is TRBD1 (6 bases). V was clipped by 0 bases and J by 6 bases, with 12 bases between them. The CDR3 has 15 amino acids. Germline V gives CDR1 MGHRA, CDR2 YSYEKL. Here the CDR3 DNA reads TGCGCCAGCAGCCAAGAGGCCAGGGGAACTCAGCCCCAGCATTTT. As protein: CASSQEARGTQPQHF.

The chain uses TRBV19 and TRBJ2-5, with a weak D call TRBD1 (8 bases). The V and J ends lost 4 bases and 5 bases respectively, with 23 bases between them. CDR1 and CDR2 (germline): LNHDA, SQIVND (reference sequence). The CDR3 contains 17 residues. The CDR3 DNA sequence: TGTGCCAGTAGTAGATGGACAGGGAGGGGTCCAGAGGAGACCCAGTACTTC. The encoded protein is CASSRWTGRGPEETQYF.

DNA for the CDR3: TGTGCCATCGGAGTGGGAAGCGGGGGAGAGACCCAGTACTTC. Its translation is CAIGVGSGGETQYF. The chain is built from TRBV10-3 and TRBJ2-5; 8 nucleotides align to TRBD2. V lost 8 bases to trimming and J lost 4 bases; unmatched junction nucleotides: 9. The germline CDR1 and CDR2 sequences are ENHRY and SYGVKD. The CDR3 contains 14 residues.

The chain uses TRBV5-1 and TRBJ1-5; TRBD1 matches 8 bases. The germline CDR1 and CDR2 sequences are SGHRS and YFSETQ. This CDR3 is 14 amino acids long. Germline trimming cut 0 bases from V and 7 bases from J; bases unmatched to any gene: 3. The CDR3 nucleotides are TGCGCCAGCAGCTTGGGACAGGGGACACAGCCCCAGCATTTT. Its protein product is CASSLGQGTQPQHF.

This chain joins TRBV3-1 (or the pseudogene TRBV3-2) and TRBJ2-5; 9 bases are a match to TRBD2. The CDR3 is 17 residues long. After removal of 4 bases from V and 4 bases from J, the junction contained 13 bases not matched to a gene. CDR1 and CDR2 from the germline V gene are LGHDT and YNNKEL (reference sequence). CDR3 sequence: CASSPPMAGGPRETQYF. The DNA for the CDR3 is TGTGCCAGCAGCCCGCCCATGGCGGGGGGGCCTAGAGAGACCCAGTACTTC.

The rearrangement uses TRBV7-2 and TRBJ2-5; 10 nucleotides agree with TRBD2. The CDR3 is 15 residues long. V trimming: 5 bases; J trimming: 4 bases; junction bases outside the gene matches: 7. The germline gives CDR1 SGHTA, CDR2 FQGNSA. As DNA, the CDR3 is TGTGCCAGCAGCCCACAGCGGGGGGGCTTAGAGACCCAGTACTTC. This sequence encodes CASSPQRGGLETQYF.

DNA of the CDR3: TGTGCCAGCCGTAGGGGGGGGCTAAACACTGAAGCTTTCTTT. This translates into CASRRGGLNTEAFF. The V and J genes are TRBV13 and TRBJ1-1; tentative D call: TRBD1 (6 bases). Trimming pared 8 bases from V and 2 bases from J, leaving 15 bases between. Germline V CDR1 and CDR2: PRHDT, FYEKMQ (reference sequence). The CDR3 runs to 14 residues.

The gene calls are TRBV6-5 and TRBJ1-5, with 9 bases matching TRBD1. This CDR3 has 16 amino acids. Looked up from germline, CDR1 is MNHEY and CDR2 is SVGAGI. Losses at the gene ends were 4 bases for V and 0 bases for J; bases not matched to a gene: 4. CDR3 residues: CASSSGTGSSNQPQHF. The CDR3 DNA reads TGTGCCAGCAGTTCCGGGACAGGGAGTAGCAATCAGCCCCAGCATTTT.

DNA of the CDR3: TGTGCCAGCAGCCCGAGCTCCTACGAGCAGTACTTC. Its protein product is CASSPSSYEQYF. The chain has TRBV7-8 and TRBJ2-7, with D hard to call. The V gene's germline CDR1 is SGHVS and CDR2 FQNEAQ. V dropped 5 bases and J dropped 0 bases, with 5 bases sitting between them. CDR3 size: 12 residues.

V is TRBV5-1 and J is TRBJ2-5; 12 bases match TRBD2. This CDR3 region has 17 residues. The trim removed 0 bases at V and 2 bases at J, leaving 5 bases unmatched. Germline CDR1 reads SGHRS; CDR2 reads YFSETQ. CDR3 in DNA: TGCGCCAGCAGCTTGGGACTAGCGGGGGACCAACAAGAGACCCAGTACTTC. It translates to CASSLGLAGDQQETQYF. The full variable domain, with the rest looked up from reference TRBV5-1 and TRBJ2-5, is KAGVTQTPRYLIKTRGQQVTLSCSPISGHRSVSWYQQTPGQGLQFLFEYFSETQRNKGNFPGRFSGRQFSNSRSEMNVSTLELGDSALYLCASSLGLAGDQQETQYFGPGTRLLVL.

This chain links TRBV2 with TRBJ1-5; D may be TRBD1 (5 bases). V was cut by 2 bases and J by 7 bases, with 9 bases left in between. Germline V CDR1 and CDR2: SNHLY, FYNNEI. CDR3 size: 13 residues. This CDR3 is CASSEIWGQPQHF. In DNA form, the CDR3 reads TGTGCCAGCAGTGAAATCTGGGGCCAGCCCCAGCATTTT.

The chain links TRBV4-3 to TRBJ2-7; maybe TRBD2 (5 bases). The CDR3 loop spans 14 amino acids. Germline values: CDR1 LGHNA, CDR2 YSLEER. V was shortened by 0 bases and J by 7 bases, with 13 bases between the two germline ends. This chain's CDR3 is CASSQEAGGAEQYF. The CDR3 nucleotides read TGCGCCAGCAGCCAAGAGGCGGGCGGCGCGGAGCAGTACTTC.

V and J are TRBV4-1 and TRBJ1-1; D remains ambiguous. Per the germline V gene, CDR1 is MGHRA and CDR2 is YSYEKL. This CDR3 comprises 14 residues. Trimming took 0 bases from V and 2 from J, leaving 7 bases between them. The DNA for the CDR3 is TGCGCCAGCAGCCAAGATCTAGAAAACACTGAAGCTTTCTTT. Its translation is CASSQDLENTEAFF.